This T cell receptor (beta chain) was sequenced for a study of tumor and adjacent non-tumor tissue in lung cancer. General study results and limits: Shorter survival was associated with higher TCR diversity in tumors.

Trimming left V 7 bases short and J 2 bases short, with 16 bases between. There are 15 residues in the CDR3. Germline values: CDR1 LGHNT, CDR2 FRNRAP. The library came from three nested PCR rounds adapted from ARM-PCR protocols. TCRdb redid the calling of the multiplex PCR reads with MiXCR, one entry per CDR3 protein. The sample lists under 95,000 distinct CDR3 sequences; around three fifths were seen once. This clonotype was observed at least ten times. As yet, its antigen is unknown. The template was RNA from unsorted bulk tissue. This TCR was sampled from a man between 65 and 80 years old with non-small cell lung cancer. The chain employs TRBV12-5 and TRBJ2-3, with D hard to call. The specimen was lung tumor tissue. The CDR3 sequence is CASALAGSATDTQYF. The DNA for the CDR3 is TGTGCTAGTGCCCTGGCCGGGTCAGCCACAGATACGCAGTATTTT.